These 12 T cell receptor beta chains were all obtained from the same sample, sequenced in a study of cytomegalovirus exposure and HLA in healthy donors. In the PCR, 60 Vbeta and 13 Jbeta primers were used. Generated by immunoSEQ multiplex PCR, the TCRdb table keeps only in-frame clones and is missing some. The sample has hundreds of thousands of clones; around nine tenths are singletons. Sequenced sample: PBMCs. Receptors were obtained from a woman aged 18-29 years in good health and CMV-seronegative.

CDR3 in amino acids: CASSQGTSGETQYF. The CDR3 DNA reads TGCGCCAGCAGCCAAGGGACTAGCGGGGAGACCCAGTACTTC. The J gene is TRBJ2-5, the V gene TRBV5-1, with 12 bases matching TRBD2. After removal of 4 bases from V and 5 bases from J, the junction contained 3 bases not matched to a gene. This CDR3 is 14 amino acids long. Germline V gene sequence: CDR1 SGHRS, CDR2 YFSETQ.

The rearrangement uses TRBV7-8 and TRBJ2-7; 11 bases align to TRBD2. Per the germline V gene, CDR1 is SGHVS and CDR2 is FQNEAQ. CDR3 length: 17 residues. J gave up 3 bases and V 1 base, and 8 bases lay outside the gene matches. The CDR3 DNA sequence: TGTGCCAGCAGCTTAGGGACTAGCGGGCCGAGTCACTACGAGCAGTACTTC. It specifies CASSLGTSGPSHYEQYF.

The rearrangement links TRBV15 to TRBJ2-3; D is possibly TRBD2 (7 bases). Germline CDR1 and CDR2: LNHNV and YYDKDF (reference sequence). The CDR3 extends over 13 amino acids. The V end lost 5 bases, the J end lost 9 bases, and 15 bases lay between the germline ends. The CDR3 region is CATSERGGGTQYF. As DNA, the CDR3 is TGTGCCACCAGCGAGAGAGGGGGGGGGACGCAGTATTTT.

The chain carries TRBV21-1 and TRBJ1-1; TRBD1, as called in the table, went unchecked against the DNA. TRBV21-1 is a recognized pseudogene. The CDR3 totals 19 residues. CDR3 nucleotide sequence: TGTGCCAGGATCGACGCCCTTAACCGGGACAGGGGCGGTAACACTGAAGCTTTCTTT. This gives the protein CARIDALNRDRGGNTEAFF.

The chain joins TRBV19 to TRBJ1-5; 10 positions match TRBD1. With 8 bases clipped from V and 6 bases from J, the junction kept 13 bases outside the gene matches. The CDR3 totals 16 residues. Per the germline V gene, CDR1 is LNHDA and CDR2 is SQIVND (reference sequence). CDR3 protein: CASLRSGTGVSQPQHF. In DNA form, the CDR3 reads TGTGCCAGTTTGAGATCCGGGACAGGGGTAAGTCAGCCCCAGCATTTT.

The CDR3 DNA reads as TGTGCCAGTAAAGTTCCAGGGGCCGGGACTGAAGCTTTCTTT. This translates into CASKVPGAGTEAFF. The chain couples TRBV19 to TRBJ1-1; D may be TRBD1 (6 bases). Germline CDR1 LNHDA, CDR2 SQIVND (reference sequence). The CDR3 sequence is 14 residues long. V dropped 7 bases and J dropped 5 bases, with 17 bases sitting between them.

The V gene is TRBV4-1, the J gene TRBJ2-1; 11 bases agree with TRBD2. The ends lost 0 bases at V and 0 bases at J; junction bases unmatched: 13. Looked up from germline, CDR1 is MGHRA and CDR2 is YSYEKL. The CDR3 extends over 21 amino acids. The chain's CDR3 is CASSQDQGRTSGRSSYNEQFF. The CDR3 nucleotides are TGCGCCAGCAGCCAAGATCAAGGCAGGACTAGCGGGCGCAGCTCCTACAATGAGCAGTTCTTC.

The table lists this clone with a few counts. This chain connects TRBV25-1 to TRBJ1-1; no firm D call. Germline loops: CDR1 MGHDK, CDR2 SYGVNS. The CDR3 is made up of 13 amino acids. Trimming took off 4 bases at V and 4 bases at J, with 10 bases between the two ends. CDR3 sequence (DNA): TGTGCCAGCAGTGGGGAGGGCGGCACTGAAGCTTTCTTT. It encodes CASSGEGGTEAFF.

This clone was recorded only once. Here the CDR3 reads CASSIVQERNGYTF. The CDR3, as DNA: TGTGCCAGTAGTATAGTACAGGAACGGAATGGCTACACCTTC. This chain uses TRBV19 with TRBJ1-2; D is possibly TRBD1 (5 bases). CDR1 is LNHDA, CDR2 SQIVND, per germline (reference sequence). Trimming pared 1 base from V and 6 bases from J, leaving 12 bases between. The CDR3 spans 14 residues.

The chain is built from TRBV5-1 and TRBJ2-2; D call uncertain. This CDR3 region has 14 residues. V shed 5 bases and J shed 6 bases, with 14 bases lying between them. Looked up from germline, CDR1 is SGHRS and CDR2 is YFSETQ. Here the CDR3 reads CASREVGQAGELFF. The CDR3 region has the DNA TGCGCCAGCAGGGAAGTTGGCCAGGCCGGGGAGCTGTTTTTT.

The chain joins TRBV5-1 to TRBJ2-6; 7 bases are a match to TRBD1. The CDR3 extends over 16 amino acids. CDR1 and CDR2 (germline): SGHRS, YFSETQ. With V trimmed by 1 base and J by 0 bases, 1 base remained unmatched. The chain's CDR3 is CASSLYRGSGANVLTF. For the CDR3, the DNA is TGCGCCAGCAGCTTGTACAGGGGCTCTGGGGCCAACGTCCTGACTTTC.

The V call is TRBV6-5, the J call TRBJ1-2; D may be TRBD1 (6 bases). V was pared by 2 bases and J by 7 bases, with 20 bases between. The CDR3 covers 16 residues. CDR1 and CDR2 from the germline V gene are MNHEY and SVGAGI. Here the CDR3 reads CASSYQGQSLGLGYTF. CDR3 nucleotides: TGTGCCAGCAGTTACCAAGGACAGTCCCTGGGGCTTGGCTACACCTTC.